This TCR beta chain appears in the sequencing data of a study of B cell selection in AIRE deficiency (dated by TCRdb to 2018 to 2020). Describing the broader study: Researchers compared TCRbeta repertoires of sorted blood CD4+ conventional T cells and regulatory T cells in AIRE-deficient patients with those in healthy controls. The TCR-sequenced cohort comprised roughly five AIRE-deficient APECED patients and roughly five healthy control donors.

About this clone itself: Its antigen has not been determined. There are no base qualities to consult, and no much larger clone falls within one base.

Sequences SQVTM (CDR1) and ANQGSEA (CDR2) are obtained from the germline V gene. The CDR3 covers 11 residues, taking in both the cysteine and the phenylalanine. This entry keeps only the CDR3 DNA: 33 bases, framed from base 1. The germline ends are 6 bases apart after V is trimmed by 3 bases and J by 4 bases. Regulatory T cells were sorted as CD4+CD25hiCD127low/negative cells. The control samples were obtained from healthy donors who were not related to the patients. Tconv and Treg cells for TCRbeta sequencing were sorted on a FACSAria flow cytometer. Sorted cells were collected into 5-ml round-bottom polystyrene tubes, and dry cell pellets were frozen at -80°C before sequencing. The study at large found these results: TCRBV gene usage, CDR3 length and TCR diversity in Tconv and Treg cells from AIRE-deficient patients were found to be similar to those in cells from healthy donors. Only TCRbeta chains were sequenced, and approximately 38% of shared healthy-donor Treg sequences were also present in healthy Tconv cells, possibly due to differing TCRalpha chains. Among 3,500 to 4,000 shared Treg TCRbeta sequences, 31.6% were shared exclusively by healthy donors and around 9% exclusively by patients, which suggests that Treg selection is less efficient in the absence of AIRE. About 32% of Treg TCRbeta sequences shared among healthy donors appeared in patient Tconv cells, suggesting diversion of Treg-biased clones into the Tconv compartment. Shorter CDR3s were found in shared Treg sequences, reflecting a bias toward rearrangements containing few non-templated nucleotide insertions.

The immunoSEQ platform was used to sequence the TCRbeta chains. Concerning the study's data processing: When Treg repertoires were pooled, patients gave some 60,000 distinct TCRbeta sequences, while healthy donors gave around 1x10^5. Public Treg TCRbeta sequences were defined as those shared by two or more individuals and were then searched for in Tconv repertoires. Group differences were tested with Mann-Whitney U tests and Bonferroni-Dunn correction in GraphPad Prism 7.03. This immuneACCESS table, as held by TCRdb, lists in-frame sequences with V and J called but not all clones. Of the missing ones, under half trace to an unresolved V gene in checked studies; the others have no known cause. D and trimming come from the DNA, and the V and J calls and clone size come from that table. In this sample the table shows about 26,000 clones, about nine tenths of which occur a single time. About 1.1% of the sample is taken by the ten largest.

This TCR came from a human donor in good health. The sequencing sample was made of CD4+CD25+ Tregs sorted from PBMCs. The V gene is TRBV29-1 and the J gene is TRBJ2-5; the D gene cannot be resolved reliably. The DNA is TGCAGCGTTGAGGTTGTAGAGACCCAGTACTTC. Translated, it gives CSVEVVETQYF.